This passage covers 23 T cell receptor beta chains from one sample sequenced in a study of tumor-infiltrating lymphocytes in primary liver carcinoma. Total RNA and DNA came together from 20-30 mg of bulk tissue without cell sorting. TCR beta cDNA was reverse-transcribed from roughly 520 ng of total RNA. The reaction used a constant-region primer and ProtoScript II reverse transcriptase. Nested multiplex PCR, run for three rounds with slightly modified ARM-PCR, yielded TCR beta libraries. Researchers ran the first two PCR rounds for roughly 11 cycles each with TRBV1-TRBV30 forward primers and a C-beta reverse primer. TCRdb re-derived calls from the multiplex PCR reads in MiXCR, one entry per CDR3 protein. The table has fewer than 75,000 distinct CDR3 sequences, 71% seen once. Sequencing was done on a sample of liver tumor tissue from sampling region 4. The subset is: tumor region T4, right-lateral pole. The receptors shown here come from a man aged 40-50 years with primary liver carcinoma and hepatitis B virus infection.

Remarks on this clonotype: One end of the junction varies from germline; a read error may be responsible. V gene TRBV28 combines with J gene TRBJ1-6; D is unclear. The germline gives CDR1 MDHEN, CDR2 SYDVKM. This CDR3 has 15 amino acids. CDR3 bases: TGTGCCAGCGTGATAGGGCCGGCCTATAATTCACCCATCCACTTT. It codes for CASVIGPAYNSPIHF.

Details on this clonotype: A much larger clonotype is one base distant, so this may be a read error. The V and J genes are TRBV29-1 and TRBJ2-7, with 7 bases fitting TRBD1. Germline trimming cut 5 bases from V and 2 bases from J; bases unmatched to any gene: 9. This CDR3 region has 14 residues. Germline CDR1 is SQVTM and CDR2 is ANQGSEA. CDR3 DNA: TGCAGCGTTATAAAAGGGGGCAGCCCCTACGAGCAGTACTTC. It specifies CSVIKGGSPYEQYF.

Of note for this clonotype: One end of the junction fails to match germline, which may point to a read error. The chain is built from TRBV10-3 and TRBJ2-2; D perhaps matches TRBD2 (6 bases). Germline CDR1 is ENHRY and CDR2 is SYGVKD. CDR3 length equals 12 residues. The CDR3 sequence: CAITERAGGLFF. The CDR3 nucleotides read TGTGCCATCACGGAGAGAGCCGGGGGGCTGTTTTTT.

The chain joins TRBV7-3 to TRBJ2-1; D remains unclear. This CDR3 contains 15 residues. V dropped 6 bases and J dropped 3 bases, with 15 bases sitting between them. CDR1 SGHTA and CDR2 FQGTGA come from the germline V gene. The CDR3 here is CASSLGPSYYNEQFF. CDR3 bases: TGTGCCAGCAGTTTAGGCCCGAGCTACTACAATGAGCAGTTCTTC.

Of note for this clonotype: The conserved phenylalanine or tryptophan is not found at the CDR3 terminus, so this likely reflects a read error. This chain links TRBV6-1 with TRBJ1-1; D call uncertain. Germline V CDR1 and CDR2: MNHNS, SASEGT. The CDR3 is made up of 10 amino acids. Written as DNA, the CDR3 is TGTGTCAGCAGTGATTATGAAGCTTTCTAT. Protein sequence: CVSSDYEAFY.

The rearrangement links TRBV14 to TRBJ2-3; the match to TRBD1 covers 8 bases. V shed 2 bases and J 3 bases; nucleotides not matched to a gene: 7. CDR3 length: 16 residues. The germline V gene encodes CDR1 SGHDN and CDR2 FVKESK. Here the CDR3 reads CASSQRQGRGTDTQYF. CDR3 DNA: TGTGCCAGCAGCCAACGACAGGGGAGAGGGACAGATACGCAGTATTTT.

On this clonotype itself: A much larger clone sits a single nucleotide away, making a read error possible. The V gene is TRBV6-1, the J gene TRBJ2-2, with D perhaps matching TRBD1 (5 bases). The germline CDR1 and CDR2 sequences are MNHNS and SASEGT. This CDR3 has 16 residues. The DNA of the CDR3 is TGTGCCTGCAGTGGGCTCCCAGGGTCGAACACCGGGGAGCTGTTTTTT. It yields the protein CACSGLPGSNTGELFF.

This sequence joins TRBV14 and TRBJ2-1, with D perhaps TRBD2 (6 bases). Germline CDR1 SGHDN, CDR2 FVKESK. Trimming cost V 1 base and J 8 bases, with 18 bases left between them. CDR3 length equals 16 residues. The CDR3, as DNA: TGTGCCAGCAGCCAAGTCGGACTATCGGGAGATCATGAGCAGTTCTTC. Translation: CASSQVGLSGDHEQFF.

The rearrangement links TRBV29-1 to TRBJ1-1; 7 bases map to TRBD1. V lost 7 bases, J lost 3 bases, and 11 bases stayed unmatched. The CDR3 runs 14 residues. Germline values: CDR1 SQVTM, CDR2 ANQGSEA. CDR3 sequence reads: CSGRQGGEDTEAFF. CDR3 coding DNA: TGCAGCGGCCGTCAGGGGGGGGAGGACACTGAAGCTTTCTTT.

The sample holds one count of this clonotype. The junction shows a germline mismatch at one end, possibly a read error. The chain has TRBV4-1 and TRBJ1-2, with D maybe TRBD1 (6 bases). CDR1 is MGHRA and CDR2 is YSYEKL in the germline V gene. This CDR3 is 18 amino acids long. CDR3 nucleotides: TGCGCCAGCAGCCAAGAGATACAGGGCCTGTGGCAAAACTATAGCTACAACTTC. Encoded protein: CASSQEIQGLWQNYSYNF.

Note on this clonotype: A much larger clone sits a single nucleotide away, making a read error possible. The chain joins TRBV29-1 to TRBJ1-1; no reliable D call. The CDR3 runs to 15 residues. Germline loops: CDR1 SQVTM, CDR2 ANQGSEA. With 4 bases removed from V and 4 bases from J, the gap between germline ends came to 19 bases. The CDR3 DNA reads TGCAGCGTTGCCCCGGGATGGGGAATGAGCACTGAAGCTTTCTTT. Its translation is CSVAPGWGMSTEAFF.

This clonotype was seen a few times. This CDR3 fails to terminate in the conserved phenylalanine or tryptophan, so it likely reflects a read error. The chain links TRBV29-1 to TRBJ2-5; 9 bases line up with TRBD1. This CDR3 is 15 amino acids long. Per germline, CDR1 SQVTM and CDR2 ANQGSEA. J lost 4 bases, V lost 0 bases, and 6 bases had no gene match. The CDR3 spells CSVEEDRGRGETQYL. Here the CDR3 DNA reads TGCAGCGTTGAAGAGGACAGGGGTAGGGGAGAGACCCAGTACCTC.

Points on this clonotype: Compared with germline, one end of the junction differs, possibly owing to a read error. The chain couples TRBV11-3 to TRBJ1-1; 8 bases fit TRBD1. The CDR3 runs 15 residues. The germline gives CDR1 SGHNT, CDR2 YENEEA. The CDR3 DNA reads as TGTGTCAGCAGCCCTAACGACAGGGGACAGACTGAAGCTTTCTTT. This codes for CVSSPNDRGQTEAFF.

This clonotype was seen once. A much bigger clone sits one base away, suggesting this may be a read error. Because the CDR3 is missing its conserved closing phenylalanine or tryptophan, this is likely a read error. The CDR3 sequence: CSSGASTDTQYI. Here the CDR3 DNA reads TGCAGCTCCGGCGCTAGCACAGATACGCAGTATATT. V gene TRBV29-1 combines with J gene TRBJ2-3; D is ambiguous. The CDR3 extends over 12 amino acids. Germline V CDR1 and CDR2: SQVTM, ANQGSEA. Trimming took off 8 bases at V and 0 bases at J, with 9 bases between the two ends.

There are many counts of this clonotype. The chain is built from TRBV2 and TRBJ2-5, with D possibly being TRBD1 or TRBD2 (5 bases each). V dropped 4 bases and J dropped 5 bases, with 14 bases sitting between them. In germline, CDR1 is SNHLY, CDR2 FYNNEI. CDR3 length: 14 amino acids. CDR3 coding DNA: TGTGCCAGCAGTGCTTATAAGGGGAGCGAGACCCAGTACTTC. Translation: CASSAYKGSETQYF. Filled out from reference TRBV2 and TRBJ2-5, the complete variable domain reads EPEVTQTPSHQVTQMGQEVILRCVPISNHLYFYWYRQILGQKVEFLVSFYNNEISEKSEIFDDQFSVERPDGSNFTLKIRSTKLEDSAMYFCASSAYKGSETQYFGPGTRLLVL.

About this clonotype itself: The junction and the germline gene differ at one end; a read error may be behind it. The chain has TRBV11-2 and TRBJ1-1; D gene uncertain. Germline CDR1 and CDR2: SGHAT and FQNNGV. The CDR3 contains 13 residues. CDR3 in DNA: TGTGCCAGCAGCTTAGGCCTGAACACTGAAGTTGTCTTT. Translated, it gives CASSLGLNTEVVF.

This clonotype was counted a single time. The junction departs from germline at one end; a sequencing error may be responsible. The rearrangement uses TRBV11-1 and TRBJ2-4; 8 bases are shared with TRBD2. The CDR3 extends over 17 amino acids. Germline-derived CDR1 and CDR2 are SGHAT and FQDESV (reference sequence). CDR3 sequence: CASSFPGTRGTKNNQYF. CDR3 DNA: TGTGCCAGCAGCTTTCCCGGGACTAGAGGGACAAAAAACAATCAGTACTTC.

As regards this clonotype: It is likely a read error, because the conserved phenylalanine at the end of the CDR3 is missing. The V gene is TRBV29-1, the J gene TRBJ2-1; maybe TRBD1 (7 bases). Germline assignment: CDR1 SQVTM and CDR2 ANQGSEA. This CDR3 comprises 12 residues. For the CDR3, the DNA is TGCAGAGCCCACCCAGGGGGGAATGAGCAGTTCTCC. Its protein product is CRAHPGGNEQFS.

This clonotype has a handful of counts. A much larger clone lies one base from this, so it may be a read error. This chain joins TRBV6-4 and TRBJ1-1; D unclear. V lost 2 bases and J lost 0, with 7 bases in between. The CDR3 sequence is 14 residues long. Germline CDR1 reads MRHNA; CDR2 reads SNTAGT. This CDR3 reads CASSDRELNTEAFF. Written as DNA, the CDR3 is TGTGCCAGCAGTGACCGGGAACTGAACACTGAAGCTTTCTTT.

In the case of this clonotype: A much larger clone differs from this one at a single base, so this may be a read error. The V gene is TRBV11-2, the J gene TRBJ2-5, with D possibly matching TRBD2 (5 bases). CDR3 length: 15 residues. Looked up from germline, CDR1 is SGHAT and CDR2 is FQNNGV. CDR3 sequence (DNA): TGTGCCAGCAGCTTAAGGCCAGCGGAACAAGAGACCCAGCACTTC. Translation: CASSLRPAEQETQHF.

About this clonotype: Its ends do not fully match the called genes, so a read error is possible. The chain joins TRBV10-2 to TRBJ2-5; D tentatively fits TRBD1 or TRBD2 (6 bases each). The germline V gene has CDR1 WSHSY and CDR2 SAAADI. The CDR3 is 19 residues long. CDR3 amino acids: CDSCESGTTSIGGSGTQYF. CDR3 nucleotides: TGCGACAGCTGTGAGTCGGGGACAACTTCTATCGGGGGTTCGGGGACCCAGTACTTC.

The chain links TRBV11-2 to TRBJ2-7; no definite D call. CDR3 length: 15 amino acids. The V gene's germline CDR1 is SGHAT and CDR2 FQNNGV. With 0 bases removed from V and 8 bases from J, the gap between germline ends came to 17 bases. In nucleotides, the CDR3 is TGTGCCAGCAGCTTAGAGATGGCACCAAAACCCCAGCAGTACTTC. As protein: CASSLEMAPKPQQYF.

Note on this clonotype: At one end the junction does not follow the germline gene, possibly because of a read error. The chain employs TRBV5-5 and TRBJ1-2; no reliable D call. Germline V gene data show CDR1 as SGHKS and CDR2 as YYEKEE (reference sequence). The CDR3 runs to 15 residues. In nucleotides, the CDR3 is TGTGCCAGTAGCTTGTCCGGGAGGGTCGACTATGGCTACACCTTC. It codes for CASSLSGRVDYGYTF. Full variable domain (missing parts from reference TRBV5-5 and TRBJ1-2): DAGVTQSPTHLIKTRGQQVTLRCSPISGHKSVSWYQQVLGQGPQFIFQYYEKEERGRGNFPDRFSARQFPNYSSELNVNALLLGDSALYLCASSLSGRVDYGYTFGSGTRLTVV.